Below are 7 T cell receptor beta chains sequenced from a single sample in a study of T cells in Graves' hyperthyroidism and ophthalmopathy. The investigators amplified TCR beta CDR3 regions from RNA transcripts. The HTBI set primed first-round TCR CDR3 RT-PCR. TCRdb re-analysed the multiplex PCR reads in MiXCR, keeping a single row per CDR3 protein. The sample lists tens of thousands of distinct CDR3 sequences; 53% were seen once. The sequencing sample was made of blood. These receptors were obtained from a woman aged 60-75 years with Graves' ophthalmopathy.

The J gene is TRBJ2-7, the V gene TRBV20-1; 8 bases align to TRBD2. This CDR3 is 12 amino acids long. V lost 7 bases and J lost 3; bases outside the gene matches: 5. Per the germline V gene, CDR1 is DFQATT and CDR2 is SNEGSKA (reference sequence). The CDR3 reads CSVSGGVYEQYF. CDR3 sequence (DNA): TGCAGTGTGAGCGGGGGAGTCTACGAGCAGTACTTC.

The rearrangement joins TRBV9 to TRBJ1-2; D gene uncertain. Germline lookup yields CDR1 SGDLS and CDR2 YYNGEE. Trimming removed 4 bases from V and 0 bases from J, with 16 bases in between. CDR3 length: 16 amino acids. The CDR3 reads CASSHLFGSPNYGYTF. The CDR3, as DNA: TGTGCCAGCAGCCACCTGTTCGGGAGCCCTAACTATGGCTACACCTTC. Supplemented by reference TRBV9 and TRBJ1-2, the full variable domain reads DSGVTQTPKHLITATGQRVTLRCSPRSGDLSVYWYQQSLDQGLQFLIQYYNGEERAKGNILERFSAQQFPDLHSELNLSSLELGDSALYFCASSHLFGSPNYGYTFGSGTRLTVV.

V is TRBV6-8 and J is TRBJ1-6, with D hard to call. Trimming pared 0 bases from V and 15 bases from J, leaving 21 bases between. The CDR3 sequence is 16 residues long. Germline assignment: CDR1 MNHGY and CDR2 SAAAGT. The DNA for the CDR3 is TGTGCCAGCAGTTACTCCACAGCGCTACAAGGTTGTCTCCTCCACTTT. Amino acid sequence: CASSYSTALQGCLLHF.

This clonotype was seen a handful of times. The CDR3 region is CASSSSGGTPYEQYF. CDR3 nucleotides: TGTGCCAGCAGCTCATCAGGGGGAACCCCCTACGAGCAGTACTTC. This chain links TRBV7-8 with TRBJ2-7; 7 positions match TRBD1. Germline V gene lookup returns CDR1 SGHVS and CDR2 FQNEAQ. The CDR3 covers 15 residues. With 4 bases clipped from V and 2 bases from J, the junction kept 8 bases outside the gene matches.

V and J are TRBV29-1 and TRBJ1-3; D not resolved. This CDR3 spans 14 amino acids. Germline loops: CDR1 SQVTM, CDR2 ANQGSEA. V was pared by 8 bases and J by 4 bases, with 18 bases between. CDR3: CSSRSTVVGNTIYF. The CDR3 DNA sequence: TGCAGCAGTAGGAGTACAGTGGTAGGAAACACCATATATTTT.

The J gene is TRBJ2-5, the V gene TRBV19; perhaps TRBD1 as D (6 bases). The V gene lost 5 bases and the J gene lost 5 bases, with 15 bases spanning the gap. In germline, CDR1 is LNHDA, CDR2 SQIVND (reference sequence). The CDR3 is made up of 14 amino acids. DNA of the CDR3: TGTGCCAGTAGTTCAGCCGGGACATGGGAGACCCAGTACTTC. This sequence encodes CASSSAGTWETQYF.

This chain's CDR3 is CASSLESPGELFF. The CDR3 coding sequence is TGTGCCAGCAGCTTGGAATCCCCCGGGGAGCTGTTTTTT. V gene TRBV7-6 combines with J gene TRBJ2-2; D is unresolved. The germline V and J ends were trimmed by 3 bases and 6 bases, with 8 bases remaining between them. The CDR3 loop spans 13 amino acids. Germline V gene data show CDR1 as SGHVS and CDR2 as FNYEAQ.